The TCR beta chain described here comes from a study of a mutant IDH1 vaccine in newly diagnosed glioma. Study at large: Once 4-6 weeks had passed after radiotherapy alone, vaccination started, or it started with temozolomide cycles.

Germline V gives CDR1 SEHNR, CDR2 FQNEAQ (reference sequence). Deletions cut 7 bases from V and 1 base from J, with 16 bases between. CDR3 length: 16 amino acids. The sample's time point: week 23, last vaccination. Every single dose of the vaccine, 300 ug of mutant IDH1 20-mer peptide, came with topical imiquimod. Sequenced by immunoSEQ multiplex PCR; TCRdb stores in-frame clones only, minus some. The data show tens of thousands of clones, 75% to 90% seen once. On this clone: What it binds is not known.

The specimen was PBMCs, collected from a glioma patient whose treatment included an IDH1 peptide vaccine. This receptor was obtained from a man aged 35 to 55 with glioma. The chain joins TRBV7-9 to TRBJ2-2, with D maybe TRBD1 (6 bases). The CDR3 DNA sequence: TGTGCCAGCACCAGAGGGGACACTTTGAACACCGGGGAGCTGTTTTTT. This codes for CASTRGDTLNTGELFF.